These T cell receptor beta chains were read from a single sample in a study of blood T cell repertoires in COVID-19. The method was immunoSEQ multiplex PCR; TCRdb's version includes in-frame clones alone and lacks a portion of them. The profile covers 150,000 or so clones, with roughly 84% appearing a single time and around 0.63% taken by the ten largest. The sample comprised peripheral blood. Receptors originate from a man aged 60 to 69 with COVID-19, enrolled during active disease. Both conserved end residues are part of each CDR3. Each record gives: V gene, CDR3 length, J gene, D gene, clone size, CDR3 protein, CDR3 DNA. D genes are given only for firm matches. Clone size appears in some rows only: once, few, many, or a class for an expanded clone.

>TRBV19|14|TRBJ2-7|TRBD2|once
CASSRVGGADEQYF
TGTGCCAGTAGTAGGGTCGGGGGGGCCGACGAGCAGTACTTC
>TRBV28|14|TRBJ2-7|TRBD2|few
CASTSAGNSYEQYF
TGTGCCAGCACCTCAGCGGGGAACTCCTACGAGCAGTACTTC
>TRBV24-1|14|TRBJ2-5|.|.
CATSDYRARETQYF
TGTGCCACCAGTGATTACAGGGCCCGGGAGACCCAGTACTTC
>TRBV4-1|18|TRBJ1-4|TRBD1|.
CASSPGQGRSPTNEKLFF
TGCGCCAGCAGCCCCGGACAGGGACGTTCCCCTACTAATGAAAAACTGTTTTTT
>TRBV3-1/TRBV3-2|14|TRBJ2-5|TRBD1|.
CASRRQGARETQYF
TGTGCCAGCAGACGACAGGGGGCGCGAGAGACCCAGTACTTC
>TRBV28|13|TRBJ2-1|.|.
CASSYGSYNEQFF
TGTGCCAGCAGTTACGGGTCCTACAATGAGCAGTTCTTC
>TRBV12-3/TRBV12-4|13|TRBJ1-1|.|.
CASSGGGVSEAFF
TGTGCCAGCAGTGGGGGGGGTGTCAGTGAAGCTTTCTTT
>TRBV4-3|17|TRBJ2-1|.|.
CASSQAPIGGEAGEQFF
TGCGCCAGCAGCCAGGCCCCGATAGGCGGAGAAGCGGGCGAGCAGTTCTTC
>TRBV24-1|17|TRBJ1-3|.|.
CATSDPPGKAPGNTIYF
TGTGCCACCAGTGACCCCCCGGGGAAGGCCCCTGGAAACACCATATATTTT
>TRBV3-1/TRBV3-2|15|TRBJ2-1|TRBD1|.
CASSQGLGGANEQFF
TGTGCCAGCAGCCAAGGTTTAGGGGGCGCCAATGAGCAGTTCTTC
>TRBV2|13|TRBJ1-3|.|.
CASTRASGNTIYF
TGTGCCAGCACGCGGGCTTCTGGAAACACCATATATTTT
>TRBV3-1/TRBV3-2|16|TRBJ2-1|.|.
CASSQDSWSSYNEQFF
TGTGCCAGCAGCCAAGATAGCTGGAGCTCCTACAATGAGCAGTTCTTC